The T cell receptor (beta chain) under discussion was sequenced for a study of regulatory T cells in long-lasting Graves disease. On this clonotype: As yet, its antigen is unknown.

Described time point: newly diagnosed GD, antithyroid drugs for less than 3 months. PBMC-extracted RNA yielded the TCR library. Arm-PCR of CDR3 regions and iRepertoire HTBI primers were used to build TCR beta libraries. TCRdb re-analysed the multiplex PCR reads in MiXCR, keeping a single row per CDR3 protein. The sample carries about 210,000 distinct CDR3 sequences, 15% to 20% recorded once. Findings and caveats of the study: Preferential use of TRBV28, TRBJ1-2 and TRBJ2-5 was seen in persistent disease.

This CDR3 is 19 amino acids long. V lost 3 bases to trimming and J lost 0 bases; unmatched junction nucleotides: 13. Looked up from germline, CDR1 is MNHEY and CDR2 is SMNVEV (reference sequence). This sample was shared with a second study, whose subject was T cells in Graves' hyperthyroidism and ophthalmopathy. That report notes: Progression to ophthalmopathy was predicted a median of approximately 6.4 months early.

The rearrangement uses TRBV27 and TRBJ1-4; 7 nucleotides match TRBD1. This TCR came from a woman in her twenties or thirties with Graves disease. This specimen consisted of peripheral blood mononuclear cells (PBMCs), obtained at new diagnosis, from a patient treated with antithyroid drugs. CDR3 nucleotides: TGTGCCAGCAGTTTCCTCCTGACAGGGCCCCTTGCAACTAATGAAAAACTGTTTTTT. This gives the protein CASSFLLTGPLATNEKLFF.